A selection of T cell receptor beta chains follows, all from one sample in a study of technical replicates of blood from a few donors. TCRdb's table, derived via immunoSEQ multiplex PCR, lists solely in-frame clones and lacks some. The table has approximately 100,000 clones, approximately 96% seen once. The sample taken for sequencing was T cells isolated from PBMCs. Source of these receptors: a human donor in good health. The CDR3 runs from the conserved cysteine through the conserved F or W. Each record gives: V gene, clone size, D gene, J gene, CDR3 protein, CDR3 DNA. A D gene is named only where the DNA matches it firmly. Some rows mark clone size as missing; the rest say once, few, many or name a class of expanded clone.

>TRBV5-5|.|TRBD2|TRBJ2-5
CASSPGTSAETQYF
TGTGCCAGCAGCCCCGGGACTAGCGCAGAGACCCAGTACTTC
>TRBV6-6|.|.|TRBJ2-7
CASSYSSEQYF
TGTGCCAGCAGTTACTCCTCCGAGCAGTACTTC
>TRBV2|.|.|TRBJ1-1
CAGTSYTEAFF
TGTGCCGGGACAAGCTACACTGAAGCTTTCTTT
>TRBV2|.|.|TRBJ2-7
CASSETQPRGEQYF
TGTGCCAGCAGTGAAACACAGCCCCGGGGCGAGCAGTACTTC
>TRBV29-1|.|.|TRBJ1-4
CSVDRGGEKLFF
TGCAGCGTTGACAGGGGTGGGGAAAAACTGTTTTTT
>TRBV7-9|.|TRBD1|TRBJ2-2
CASSSKTRGWTSPGELFF
TGTGCCAGCAGCTCTAAAACCAGGGGGTGGACTTCCCCCGGGGAGCTGTTTTTT
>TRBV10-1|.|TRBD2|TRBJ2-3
CASSGPSGDTQYF
TGCGCCAGCAGTGGACCTAGCGGGGATACGCAGTATTTT
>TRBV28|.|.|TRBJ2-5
CASARGIQETQYF
TGTGCCAGCGCTCGGGGTATTCAAGAGACCCAGTACTTC
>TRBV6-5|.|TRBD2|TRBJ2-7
CASSPGLGTYEQYF
TGTGCCAGCAGCCCAGGACTAGGTACCTACGAGCAGTACTTC
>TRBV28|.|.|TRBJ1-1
CASRNSQDWEAFF
TGTGCCAGCAGGAATTCACAGGATTGGGAAGCTTTCTTT
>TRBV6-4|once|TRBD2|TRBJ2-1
CASRPLAGGRNEQFF
TGTGCCAGCAGGCCCCTAGCGGGGGGGCGCAATGAGCAGTTCTTC
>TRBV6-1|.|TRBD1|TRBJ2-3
CASNDRGVGTDTQYF
TGTGCCAGCAACGACAGGGGTGTTGGCACAGATACGCAGTATTTT
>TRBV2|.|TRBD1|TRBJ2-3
CASSAGTGVDTQYF
TGTGCCAGCAGTGCCGGGACAGGGGTGGATACGCAGTATTTT
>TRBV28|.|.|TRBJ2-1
CASTDNGGLYNEQFF
TGTGCCAGCACTGATAACGGGGGACTCTACAATGAGCAGTTCTTC
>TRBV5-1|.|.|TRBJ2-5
CASSLDDGRFQSETQYF
TGCGCCAGCAGCTTGGACGACGGCAGGTTCCAAAGCGAGACCCAGTACTTC
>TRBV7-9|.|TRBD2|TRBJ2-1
CASSPLSLAGDYNEQFF
TGTGCCAGCAGCCCCTTATCTCTAGCGGGAGACTACAATGAGCAGTTCTTC
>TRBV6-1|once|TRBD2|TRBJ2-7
CASSEAKGTSGSYIYEQYF
TGTGCCAGCAGTGAAGCGAAGGGGACTAGCGGGAGCTACATTTACGAGCAGTACTTC
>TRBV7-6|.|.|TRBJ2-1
CASSLAGGLWIDYEQFF
TGTGCCAGCAGCTTAGCAGGGGGTTTATGGATTGACTATGAGCAGTTCTTC
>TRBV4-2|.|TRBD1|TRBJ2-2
CASSQHTGVTGELFF
TGTGCCAGCAGCCAACACACAGGGGTTACCGGGGAGCTGTTTTTT
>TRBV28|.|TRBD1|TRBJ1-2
CASRPTPGTGYYGYTF
TGTGCCAGCAGACCGACCCCCGGGACAGGGTACTATGGCTACACCTTC
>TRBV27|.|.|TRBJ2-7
CASSLSGSSSYEQYF
TGTGCCAGCAGTTTGAGCGGCTCCAGCTCCTACGAGCAGTACTTC
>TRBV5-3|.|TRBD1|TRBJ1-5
CARSTRDRPYSNQPQHF
TGTGCCAGAAGCACCCGGGACAGGCCCTATAGCAATCAGCCCCAGCATTTT
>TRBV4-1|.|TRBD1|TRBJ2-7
CASSQGDRALKSYEQYF
TGCGCCAGCAGCCAAGGGGACAGGGCCCTTAAATCCTACGAGCAGTACTTC
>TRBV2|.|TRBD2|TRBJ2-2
CASSEYPPRDSGGTTGELFF
TGTGCCAGCAGTGAATATCCTCCCCGTGATAGCGGGGGAACAACCGGGGAGCTGTTTTTT
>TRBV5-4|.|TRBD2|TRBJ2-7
CASSLSGRANYEQYF
TGTGCCAGCAGCCTTAGCGGGAGGGCTAACTACGAGCAGTACTTC
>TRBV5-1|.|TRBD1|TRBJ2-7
CASSLDYRGRSEQYF
TGCGCCAGCAGCTTGGATTACAGGGGTCGTAGCGAGCAGTACTTC
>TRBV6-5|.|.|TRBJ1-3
CASSRQGTGNTIYF
TGTGCCAGCAGTCGCCAGGGGACTGGAAACACCATATATTTT
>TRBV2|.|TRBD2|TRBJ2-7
CASSAPTSGVYEQYF
TGTGCCAGCAGTGCCCCGACTAGCGGGGTCTACGAGCAGTACTTC
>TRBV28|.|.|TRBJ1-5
CASRRGGSNQPQHF
TGTGCCAGCAGGCGTGGGGGGTCAAATCAGCCCCAGCATTTT
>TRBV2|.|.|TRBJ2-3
CASCPTTSLRDTQYF
TGTGCCAGCTGCCCGACTACCTCCTTGAGAGATACGCAGTATTTT
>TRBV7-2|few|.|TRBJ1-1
CASSLDLEGWTEAFF
TGTGCCAGCAGCTTAGACTTGGAGGGGTGGACTGAAGCTTTCTTT
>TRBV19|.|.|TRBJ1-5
CASSPPFRGQLVPQHF
TGTGCCAGTAGTCCTCCTTTCCGAGGACAGCTCGTGCCCCAGCATTTT
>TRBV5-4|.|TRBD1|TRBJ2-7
CASSWGQGELYEQYF
TGTGCCAGCAGCTGGGGACAGGGTGAATTATACGAGCAGTACTTC
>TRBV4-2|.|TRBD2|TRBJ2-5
CASSQDLRTSGGRTQETQYF
TGTGCCAGCAGCCAAGATCTGAGGACTAGCGGGGGAAGAACACAAGAGACCCAGTACTTC
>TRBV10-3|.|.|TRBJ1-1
CAISESGGKGEAFF
TGTGCCATCAGTGAGTCTGGCGGGAAAGGTGAAGCTTTCTTT
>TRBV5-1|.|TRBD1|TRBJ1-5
CASSLGDRDYQPQHF
TGCGCCAGCAGCTTAGGGGACAGGGATTATCAGCCCCAGCATTTT
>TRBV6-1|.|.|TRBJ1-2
CASPARGNYGYTF
TGTGCCAGCCCAGCTCGAGGGAACTATGGCTACACCTTC
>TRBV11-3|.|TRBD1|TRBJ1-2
CASSSQGPANYGYTF
TGTGCCAGCAGCTCACAGGGGCCCGCTAACTATGGCTACACCTTC
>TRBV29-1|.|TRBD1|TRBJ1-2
CSVEGQGENGYTF
TGCAGCGTTGAAGGACAGGGCGAAAATGGCTACACCTTC
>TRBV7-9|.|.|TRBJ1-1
CASSSFYWVGTPNTEAFF
TGTGCCAGCAGCTCATTCTACTGGGTTGGGACTCCGAACACTGAAGCTTTCTTT
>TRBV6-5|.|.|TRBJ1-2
CASSYHQNARRDGYTF
TGTGCCAGCAGTTACCACCAAAATGCAAGACGGGATGGCTACACCTTC
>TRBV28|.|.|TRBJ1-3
CASSLIVGGGNTIYF
TGTGCCAGCAGTTTAATTGTTGGCGGGGGAAACACCATATATTTT
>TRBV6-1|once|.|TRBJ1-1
CASSDLGQPEAFF
TGTGCCAGCAGTGATCTTGGGCAACCTGAAGCTTTCTTT
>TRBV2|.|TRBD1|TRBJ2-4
CASSPTGASGIDIQYF
TGTGCCAGCAGCCCCACAGGGGCAAGTGGTATTGACATTCAGTACTTC
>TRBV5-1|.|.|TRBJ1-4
CASSFSTGTNEKLFF
TGCGCCAGCAGCTTTTCGACCGGGACTAATGAAAAACTGTTTTTT
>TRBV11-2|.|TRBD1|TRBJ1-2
CASSHTGEKNGYTF
TGTGCCAGCAGCCACACAGGGGAAAAGAATGGCTACACCTTC
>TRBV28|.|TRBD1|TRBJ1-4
CASSRWGTGGSTNEKLFF
TGTGCCAGCAGCCGCTGGGGGACAGGGGGTTCAACTAATGAAAAACTGTTTTTT
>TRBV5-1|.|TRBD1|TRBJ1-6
CASSSQGRNSPLHF
TGCGCCAGCAGCTCACAGGGGAGGAATTCACCCCTCCACTTT
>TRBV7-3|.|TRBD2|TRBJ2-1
CASSQTSGGTNEQFF
TGTGCCAGCAGCCAGACTAGCGGGGGGACTAATGAGCAGTTCTTC
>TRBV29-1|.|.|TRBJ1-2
CSVAGWDYGYTF
TGCAGCGTTGCAGGGTGGGACTATGGCTACACCTTC
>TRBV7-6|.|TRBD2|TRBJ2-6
CASSPGLATSSGANVLTF
TGTGCCAGCAGCCCGGGACTAGCGACCTCCTCTGGGGCCAACGTCCTGACTTTC
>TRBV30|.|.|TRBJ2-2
CAWNWGDNTGELFF
TGTGCCTGGAATTGGGGGGATAACACCGGGGAGCTGTTTTTT
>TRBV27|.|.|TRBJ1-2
CASSLEGNYGYTF
TGTGCCAGCAGTTTGGAGGGCAACTATGGCTACACCTTC
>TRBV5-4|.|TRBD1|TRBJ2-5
CASSFLRDRGRGTERGTQYF
TGTGCCAGCAGCTTCCTCCGGGACAGGGGGCGGGGGACCGAAAGGGGGACCCAGTACTTC
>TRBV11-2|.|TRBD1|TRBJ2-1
CASSLDLPGQVYNEQFF
TGTGCCAGCAGCTTAGATCTCCCGGGACAGGTATACAATGAGCAGTTCTTC
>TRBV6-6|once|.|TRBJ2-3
CASNSRTNTDTQYF
TGTGCCAGCAATTCGAGGACTAACACAGATACGCAGTATTTT
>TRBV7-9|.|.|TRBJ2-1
CASSLEQPTYNEQFF
TGTGCCAGCAGCTTAGAACAGCCAACCTACAATGAGCAGTTCTTC
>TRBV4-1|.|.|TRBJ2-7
CASSQGQGGDEQYF
TGCGCCAGCAGCCAAGGTCAGGGGGGCGACGAGCAGTACTTC
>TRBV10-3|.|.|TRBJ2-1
CAISESGTGFYEQFF
TGTGCCATCAGTGAGTCGGGAACAGGGTTTTATGAGCAGTTCTTC
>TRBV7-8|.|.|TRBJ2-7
CASSLIGSEQYF
TGTGCCAGCAGCCTTATTGGCAGCGAGCAGTACTTC